Listed here is a single TCR beta chain. The CDR3 runs to 12 residues. CDR1 and CDR2 (germline): SGHTS, YDEGEE. V gave up 0 bases and J gave up 4 bases, with 5 bases separating them. The record originates from a study of shared clonotypes between healthy human individuals. The authors loaded 200 ng DNA, roughly 33,000 T cell genomes, into sorted-subset replicate PCRs. The protocol was immunoSEQ multiplex PCR, while the TCRdb copy is restricted to in-frame clones and leaves out a portion. The table lists around 320,000 clones, about nine tenths of them singletons. The TCR was taken from a man between 18 and 29 years old in good health. V usage is TRBV5-8 and J usage is TRBJ2-7; D is uncertain. The sequencing input was memory CD8+ T cells sorted from blood. The subset denotes: CD45RO+ cells pooled with CCR7-negative TemRA cells. The CDR3 nucleotides are TGTGCCAGCAGCTTGGACTGGTACGAGCAGTACTTC. Protein: CASSLDWYEQYF.